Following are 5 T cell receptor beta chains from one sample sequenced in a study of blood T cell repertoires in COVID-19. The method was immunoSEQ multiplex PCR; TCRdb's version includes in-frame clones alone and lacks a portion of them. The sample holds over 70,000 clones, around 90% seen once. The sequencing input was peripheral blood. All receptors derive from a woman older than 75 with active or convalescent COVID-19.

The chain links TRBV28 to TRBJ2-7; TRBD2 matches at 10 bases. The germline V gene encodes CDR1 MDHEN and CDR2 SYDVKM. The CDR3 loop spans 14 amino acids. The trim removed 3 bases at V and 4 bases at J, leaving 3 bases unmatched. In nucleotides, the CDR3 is TGTGCCAGCAGTTTCAAACTAGCGGGATACGAGCAGTACTTC. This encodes CASSFKLAGYEQYF. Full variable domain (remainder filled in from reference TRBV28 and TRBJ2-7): DVKVTQSSRYLVKRTGEKVFLECVQDMDHENMFWYRQDPGLGLRLIYFSYDVKMKEKGDIPEGYSVSREKKERFSLILESASTNQTSMYLCASSFKLAGYEQYFGPGTRLTVT.

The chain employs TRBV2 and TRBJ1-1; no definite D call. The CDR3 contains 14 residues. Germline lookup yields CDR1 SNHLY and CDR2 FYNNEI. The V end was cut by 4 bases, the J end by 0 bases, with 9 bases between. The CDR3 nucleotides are TGTGCCAGCAGTGTCCCGACACTGAACACTGAAGCTTTCTTT. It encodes CASSVPTLNTEAFF.

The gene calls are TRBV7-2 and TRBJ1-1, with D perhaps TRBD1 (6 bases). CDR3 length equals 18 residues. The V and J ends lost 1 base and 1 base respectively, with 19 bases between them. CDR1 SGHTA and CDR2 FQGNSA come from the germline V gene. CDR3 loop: CASSLVSGGQGTNTEAFF. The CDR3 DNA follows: TGTGCCAGCAGCTTAGTTTCCGGGGGGCAGGGGACGAACACTGAAGCTTTCTTT.

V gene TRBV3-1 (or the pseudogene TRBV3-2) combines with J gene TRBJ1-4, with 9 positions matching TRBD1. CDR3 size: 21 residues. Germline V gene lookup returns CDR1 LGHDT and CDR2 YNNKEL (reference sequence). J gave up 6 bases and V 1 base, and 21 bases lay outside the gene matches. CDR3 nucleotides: TGTGCCAGCAGCCAAGCTACTTCCGGGACAGGGTCCCCCGGGACCGATGAAAAACTGTTTTTT. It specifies CASSQATSGTGSPGTDEKLFF.

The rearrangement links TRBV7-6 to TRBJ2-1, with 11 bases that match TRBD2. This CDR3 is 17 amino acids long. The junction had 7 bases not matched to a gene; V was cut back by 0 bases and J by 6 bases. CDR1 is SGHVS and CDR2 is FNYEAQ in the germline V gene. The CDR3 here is CASSLAVGSGRANEQFF. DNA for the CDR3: TGTGCCAGCAGCTTAGCCGTCGGTAGCGGGAGGGCCAATGAGCAGTTCTTC.